The rows below give T cell receptor beta chains drawn from one sample of a study of blood T cell repertoires in COVID-19. Sequencing used immunoSEQ multiplex PCR; TCRdb keeps in-frame clones, though not all of them. Of 200,000 to 250,000 clones detected, more than 75% appear once; the ten largest clones hold roughly 8.2%. Sequencing was carried out using peripheral blood. These TCRs come from a woman aged 80 or over with COVID-19, enrolled during active disease. Both conserved end residues are part of each CDR3. The D gene is left open where the match is weak. Clone size is not always given. Where it is, it says once, few, many or a class for expanded clones.

V gene,J gene,clone size,D gene,CDR3 protein,CDR3 DNA
TRBV7-8,TRBJ2-5,NA,NA,CASSVLGVGETQYF,TGTGCCAGCAGCGTCCTCGGGGTGGGGGAGACCCAGTACTTC
TRBV19,TRBJ1-2,NA,NA,CASKTGFDYGYTF,TGTGCCAGTAAGACAGGATTCGACTATGGCTACACCTTC
TRBV28,TRBJ2-7,NA,TRBD2,CASSRGVAGLYEQYF,TGTGCCAGCAGCCGCGGAGTAGCGGGATTATACGAGCAGTACTTC
TRBV2,TRBJ1-2,NA,NA,CASSIVQVPYTF,TGTGCCAGCAGCATCGTACAGGTCCCTTACACCTTC
TRBV29-1,TRBJ1-3,NA,NA,CSVESSGNTIYF,TGCAGCGTGGAGAGCTCTGGAAACACCATATATTTT
TRBV7-9,TRBJ1-2,NA,NA,CASNRRNTDYGYTF,TGTGCCAGCAATAGGCGGAACACCGACTATGGCTACACCTTC
TRBV6-5,TRBJ1-2,NA,NA,CASEGANYGYTF,TGTGCCAGCGAGGGCGCTAACTATGGCTACACCTTC
TRBV2,TRBJ2-5,NA,TRBD2,CASSRGLAGYQETQYF,TGTGCCAGCAGTAGGGGACTAGCGGGGTACCAAGAGACCCAGTACTTC
TRBV6-5,TRBJ1-1,NA,NA,CAISGPHTEAFF,TGTGCCATTTCAGGGCCTCACACTGAAGCTTTCTTT
TRBV30,TRBJ2-5,NA,TRBD2,CAWSLGLAGGPITQYF,TGTGCCTGGAGCCTGGGACTAGCGGGAGGGCCCATAACCCAGTACTTC
TRBV30,TRBJ1-1,NA,NA,CAWLSTMRAEAFF,TGTGCCTGGTTATCTACCATGCGCGCTGAAGCTTTCTTT
TRBV10-2,TRBJ2-3,NA,TRBD2,CASSPTSGRGDTQYF,TGCGCCAGCAGTCCAACTAGCGGGAGGGGGGATACGCAGTATTTT
TRBV19,TRBJ1-4,few,NA,CASSIGGTNEKLFF,TGTGCCAGTAGTATAGGAGGAACTAATGAAAAACTGTTTTTT
TRBV28,TRBJ2-7,NA,TRBD2,CASTQSGTNYEQYF,TGTGCCAGCACCCAATCCGGGACTAACTACGAGCAGTACTTC
TRBV30,TRBJ1-2,NA,TRBD1,CAWSTHGTGTYTF,TGTGCCTGGAGTACTCACGGGACAGGGACCTACACCTTC
TRBV29-1,TRBJ2-3,NA,TRBD2,CSVGLAGTSTDTQYF,TGCAGCGTTGGACTAGCGGGGACCAGCACAGATACGCAGTATTTT
TRBV2,TRBJ2-3,NA,NA,CASRRRDTDTQYF,TGTGCCAGCAGGAGACGGGACACAGATACGCAGTATTTT
TRBV6-2/TRBV6-3,TRBJ2-7,NA,NA,CASSYPSYEQYF,TGTGCCAGCAGTTATCCTAGCTACGAGCAGTACTTC
TRBV7-9,TRBJ1-2,NA,NA,CASSFTQRYGYTF,TGTGCCAGCAGCTTTACGCAGCGATATGGCTACACCTTC
TRBV5-4,TRBJ2-1,NA,TRBD2,CASSLFLAGKPRYNEQFF,TGTGCCAGCAGCTTGTTCCTAGCGGGCAAACCTAGGTACAATGAGCAGTTCTTC
TRBV9,TRBJ2-1,NA,NA,CASSLDFGNNEQFF,TGTGCCAGCAGCTTGGACTTTGGGAACAATGAGCAGTTCTTC
TRBV7-6,TRBJ2-7,NA,TRBD2,CASSFRVSGAYEQYF,TGTGCCAGCAGCTTTCGTGTTAGCGGGGCCTACGAGCAGTACTTC
TRBV27,TRBJ1-6,few,TRBD1,CASSSGFGTGDNSPLHF,TGTGCCAGCAGTTCGGGGTTTGGGACAGGTGATAATTCACCCCTCCACTTT
TRBV5-6,TRBJ1-2,NA,NA,CASSFDSLYGYTF,TGTGCCAGCAGCTTCGACAGCCTCTATGGCTACACCTTC
TRBV27,TRBJ1-1,NA,TRBD1,CASSFLQGVGREAFF,TGTGCCAGCAGTTTTCTACAGGGGGTGGGCCGTGAAGCTTTCTTT
TRBV2,TRBJ2-3,few,NA,CASSEGWRGGSRRDADTQYF,TGTGCCAGCAGTGAAGGTTGGCGGGGTGGATCTCGCAGGGATGCAGATACGCAGTATTTT
TRBV18,TRBJ2-5,once,NA,CASSPGQPRETQYF,TGTGCCAGCTCACCAGGACAGCCCCGGGAGACCCAGTACTTC
TRBV7-2,TRBJ1-5,NA,NA,CASSLGETSNQPQHF,TGTGCCAGCAGCTTAGGGGAGACTAGCAATCAGCCCCAGCATTTT
TRBV5-1,TRBJ2-1,NA,TRBD1,CASSLWTGLGYNEQFF,TGCGCCAGCAGTTTATGGACAGGGCTTGGCTACAATGAGCAGTTCTTC
TRBV19,TRBJ1-1,NA,TRBD1,CASSIDLDRGAFF,TGTGCCAGTAGTATAGATCTAGACAGGGGTGCTTTCTTT
TRBV19,TRBJ2-7,few,TRBD1,CASSTSGTGTYEQYF,TGTGCCAGTAGTACTTCCGGGACAGGGACATACGAGCAGTACTTC